Below, 16 T cell receptor beta chains from the same sample are listed, as sequenced in a study of T cell responses to AZD1222 COVID-19 vaccine. The assay was immunoSEQ multiplex PCR, and TCRdb's table has in-frame clones only and misses some. Of 250,000 to 300,000 clones listed, approximately 94% were seen once; the top ten hold 0.55%. The sequences come from peripheral blood, collected 28 days after the second AZD1222 dose. The receptors originated from an adult who received the AZD1222 COVID-19 vaccine.

The V and J genes are TRBV28 and TRBJ2-7; possibly TRBD1 for D (5 bases). CDR3 size: 13 residues. Germline assignment: CDR1 MDHEN and CDR2 SYDVKM. Trimming took off 7 bases at V and 3 bases at J, with 13 bases between the two ends. CDR3 residues: CASTTARDYEQYF. CDR3 bases: TGTGCCAGCACCACGGCCAGGGACTACGAGCAGTACTTC.

The gene calls are TRBV29-1 and TRBJ1-2; 8 bases are a match to TRBD1. V lost 1 base to trimming and J lost 5 bases; unmatched junction nucleotides: 6. Germline V CDR1 and CDR2: SQVTM, ANQGSEA. The CDR3 consists of 14 residues. CDR3 nucleotide sequence: TGCAGCGTTGAAGGGAGGACAGGGCGTTATGGCTACACCTTC. This codes for CSVEGRTGRYGYTF.

The chain combines TRBV9 with TRBJ2-1; 9 bases fit TRBD2. J lost 8 bases, V lost 4 bases, and 7 bases had no gene match. This CDR3 is built from 14 residues. The germline CDR1 and CDR2 sequences are SGDLS and YYNGEE. As DNA, the CDR3 is TGTGCCAGCAGCCCACGACTAGCGGTCCATGAGCAGTTCTTC. This codes for CASSPRLAVHEQFF.

This rearrangement joins TRBV7-9 to TRBJ1-1; D is undetermined. V shed 1 base and J shed 6 bases, with 12 bases lying between them. Germline V gives CDR1 SEHNR, CDR2 FQNEAQ (reference sequence). The CDR3 contains 14 residues. CDR3 DNA sequence: TGTGCCAGCAGCTTAGGTACGGGGTTCTCTGAAGCTTTCTTT. The encoded protein is CASSLGTGFSEAFF.

A remark on this clone: Other DNA sequences within the sample encode an identical CDR3. V usage is TRBV28 and J usage is TRBJ2-7; D perhaps matches TRBD1 (5 bases). The CDR3 has 12 amino acids. Germline loops: CDR1 MDHEN, CDR2 SYDVKM. Between the trimmed V and J ends, which lost 2 bases and 4 bases, there was a span of 6 bases. The CDR3 nucleotides read TGTGCCAGCAGTTTAAAGGGGTACGAGCAGTACTTC. Translation: CASSLKGYEQYF.

The V and J genes are TRBV30 and TRBJ1-2; perhaps TRBD1 as D (6 bases). Germline loops: CDR1 GTSNPN, CDR2 SVGIG (reference sequence). The CDR3 runs 13 residues. The germline V and J ends were trimmed by 2 bases and 5 bases, with 12 bases remaining between them. CDR3 in amino acids: CAWSSGTKYGYTF. Here the CDR3 DNA reads TGTGCCTGGAGTTCCGGGACAAAGTATGGCTACACCTTC.

The sample holds one count of this clone. The rearrangement joins TRBV2 to TRBJ1-5, with D maybe TRBD1 (5 bases). V dropped 7 bases and J dropped 9 bases, with 13 bases sitting between them. Germline loops: CDR1 SNHLY, CDR2 FYNNEI. CDR3 length: 12 amino acids. The CDR3 sequence is CASKEGSGPQHF. The CDR3 coding sequence is TGTGCCAGCAAAGAGGGGTCAGGGCCCCAGCATTTT.

This clone was detected once. The V call is TRBV2, the J call TRBJ1-1; D unclear. Per the germline V gene, CDR1 is SNHLY and CDR2 is FYNNEI. This CDR3 region has 12 residues. V was clipped by 8 bases and J by 7 bases, with 14 bases between them. This CDR3 is CASRVGSGEAFF. The CDR3 DNA sequence: TGTGCCAGCCGGGTGGGATCCGGTGAAGCTTTCTTT. The full variable domain, with the rest looked up from reference TRBV2 and TRBJ1-1, is EPEVTQTPSHQVTQMGQEVILRCVPISNHLYFYWYRQILGQKVEFLVSFYNNEISEKSEIFDDQFSVERPDGSNFTLKIRSTKLEDSAMYFCASRVGSGEAFFGQGTRLTVV.

V gene TRBV29-1 combines with J gene TRBJ2-7, with D unresolved. V lost 5 bases and J lost 1, with 21 bases in between. Germline CDR1 SQVTM, CDR2 ANQGSEA. The CDR3 is 16 residues long. The CDR3 DNA is TGCAGCGTTTGGGCCAGCTTACGTGGTGGGTCCTACGAGCAGTACTTC. This sequence encodes CSVWASLRGGSYEQYF.

This sequence joins TRBV28 and TRBJ1-5; D remains unclear. V was shortened by 5 bases and J by 3 bases, with 8 bases between the two germline ends. This CDR3 has 13 amino acids. Per the germline V gene, CDR1 is MDHEN and CDR2 is SYDVKM. In nucleotides, the CDR3 is TGTGCCAGCAGTACCCTGCTCAATCAGCCCCAGCATTTT. It translates to CASSTLLNQPQHF. Using reference TRBV28 and TRBJ1-5 for the parts outside the CDR3, the full variable domain is DVKVTQSSRYLVKRTGEKVFLECVQDMDHENMFWYRQDPGLGLRLIYFSYDVKMKEKGDIPEGYSVSREKKERFSLILESASTNQTSMYLCASSTLLNQPQHFGDGTRLSIL.

V usage is TRBV28 and J usage is TRBJ1-2; possibly TRBD1 for D (5 bases). The germline V gene has CDR1 MDHEN and CDR2 SYDVKM. CDR3 length: 13 residues. V was shortened by 7 bases and J by 8 bases, with 17 bases between the two germline ends. DNA for the CDR3: TGTGCCAGCACGACAGTTCGTGAGCTCGGCTACACCTTC. Translating it yields CASTTVRELGYTF.

The chain recombines TRBV27 with TRBJ1-4; maybe TRBD1 (5 bases). The CDR3 spans 16 residues. V was clipped by 6 bases and J by 7 bases, with 21 bases between them. Germline V lookup: CDR1 MNHEY, CDR2 SMNVEV (reference sequence). CDR3 amino acids: CASSRPDRNKREKLFF. CDR3 nucleotides: TGTGCCAGCAGCCGGCCCGACAGAAATAAGCGTGAAAAACTGTTTTTT. The complete variable domain, with remaining parts taken from reference TRBV27 and TRBJ1-4, reads EAQVTQNPRYLITVTGKKLTVTCSQNMNHEYMSWYRQDPGLGLRQIYYSMNVEVTDKGDVPEGYKVSRKEKRNFPLILESPSPNQTSLYFCASSRPDRNKREKLFFGSGTQLSVL.

The chain has TRBV3-1 (or the pseudogene TRBV3-2) and TRBJ1-2; D remains unclear. V was cut by 2 bases and J by 6 bases, with 10 bases left in between. The CDR3 runs to 13 residues. Germline V lookup: CDR1 LGHDT, CDR2 YNNKEL (reference sequence). The chain's CDR3 is CASSQMPENGYTF. CDR3 DNA sequence: TGTGCCAGCAGCCAAATGCCAGAGAATGGCTACACCTTC.

The chain is built from TRBV19 and TRBJ1-5; tentative D call: TRBD1 (5 bases). The CDR3 covers 15 residues. CDR1 and CDR2 (germline): LNHDA, SQIVND (reference sequence). Trimming took 5 bases from V and 0 from J, leaving 11 bases between them. CDR3 in DNA: TGTGCCAGTAGTCGACAGTCCTATAGCAATCAGCCCCAGCATTTT. Protein product: CASSRQSYSNQPQHF.

V and J are TRBV9 and TRBJ2-7, with a weak D call TRBD2 (5 bases). V lost 4 bases, J lost 2 bases, and 16 bases lay in between. CDR1 and CDR2 from the germline V gene are SGDLS and YYNGEE. The CDR3 has 15 residues. The CDR3 spells CASSPSGTRPYEQYF. The CDR3, as DNA: TGTGCCAGCAGCCCGAGCGGAACTAGACCCTACGAGCAGTACTTC.

This clone appeared a few times. The chain employs TRBV9 and TRBJ2-7, with 11 nucleotides matching TRBD1. CDR3 size: 14 residues. Trimming removed 4 bases from V and 3 bases from J; junction bases left unmatched: 3. Germline CDR1 is SGDLS and CDR2 is YYNGEE. The CDR3: CASSTGQGGYEQYF. CDR3 sequence (DNA): TGTGCCAGCAGCACGGGACAGGGGGGCTACGAGCAGTACTTC.